The clone carrying this T cell receptor beta chain was counted many times. The antigen remains unidentified. The data belong to a study of T cells after yellow fever vaccination. Making TCR cDNA involved 5'RACE template switching, which added UMIs and a universal primer site. A single record per CDR3 protein comes from TCRdb applying MiXCR to the 5' RACE reads. This sample carries more than 300,000 distinct CDR3 sequences, approximately 11% of them seen once, and the ten largest clones take less than 3.5%. General study findings and limits: Any FACS-sorted repertoire could hold abundant clonotypes that contaminate it from the bulk population. Booster samples showed a return of most primary-vaccination clones (around 95% CD4, about 88% CD8).

The TCR originated in a man between 18 and 29 years old who received the YFV17D yellow fever vaccine. Sequences were derived from CD4+ T cells sorted from PBMCs, sampled 45 days after the yellow fever booster vaccination.

CDR3 coding DNA: TGCGCCAGCAGCTTGGATGGACAGGGGGCTTCGGGGCCTGAAGCTTTCTTT. Translated: CASSLDGQGASGPEAFF. The chain employs TRBV5-1 and TRBJ1-1; TRBD1 aligns across 11 bases. This CDR3 comprises 17 residues. After removal of 0 bases from V and 6 bases from J, the junction contained 10 bases not matched to a gene. CDR1 and CDR2 from the germline V gene are SGHRS and YFSETQ.